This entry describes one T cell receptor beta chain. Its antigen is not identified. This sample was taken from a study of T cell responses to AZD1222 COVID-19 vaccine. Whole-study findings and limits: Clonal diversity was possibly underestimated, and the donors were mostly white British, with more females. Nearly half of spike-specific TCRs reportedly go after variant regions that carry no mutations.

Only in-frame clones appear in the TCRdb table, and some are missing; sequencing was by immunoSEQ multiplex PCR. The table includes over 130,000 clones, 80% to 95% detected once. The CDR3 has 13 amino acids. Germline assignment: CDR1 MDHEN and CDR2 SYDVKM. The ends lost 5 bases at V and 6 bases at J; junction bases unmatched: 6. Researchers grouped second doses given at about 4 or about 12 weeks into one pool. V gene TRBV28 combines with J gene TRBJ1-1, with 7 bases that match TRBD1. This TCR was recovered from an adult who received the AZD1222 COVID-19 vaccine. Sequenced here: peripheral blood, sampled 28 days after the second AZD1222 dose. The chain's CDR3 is CASSQTGSAEAFF. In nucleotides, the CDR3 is TGTGCCAGCAGTCAGACAGGGTCGGCTGAAGCTTTCTTT.